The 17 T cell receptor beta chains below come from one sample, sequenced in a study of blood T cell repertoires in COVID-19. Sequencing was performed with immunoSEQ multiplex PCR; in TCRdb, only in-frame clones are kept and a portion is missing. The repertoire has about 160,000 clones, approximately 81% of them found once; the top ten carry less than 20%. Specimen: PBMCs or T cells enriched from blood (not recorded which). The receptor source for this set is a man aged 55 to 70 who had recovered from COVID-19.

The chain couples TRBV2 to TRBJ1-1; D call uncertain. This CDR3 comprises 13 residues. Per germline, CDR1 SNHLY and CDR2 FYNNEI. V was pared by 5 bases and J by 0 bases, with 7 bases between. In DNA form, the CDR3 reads TGTGCCAGCAGTTCTACAGTGAACACTGAAGCTTTCTTT. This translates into CASSSTVNTEAFF.

CDR3 residues: CASSPASGGRSPLHF. The DNA for the CDR3 is TGTGCCAGCTCACCAGCCTCGGGGGGTAGGTCACCCCTCCACTTT. The genes are TRBV18 and TRBJ1-6, with a possible D match to TRBD1 (5 bases). Between the trimmed V and J ends, which lost 2 bases and 10 bases, there was a span of 15 bases. This CDR3 has 15 residues. Germline-derived CDR1 and CDR2 are KGHSH and LQKENI.

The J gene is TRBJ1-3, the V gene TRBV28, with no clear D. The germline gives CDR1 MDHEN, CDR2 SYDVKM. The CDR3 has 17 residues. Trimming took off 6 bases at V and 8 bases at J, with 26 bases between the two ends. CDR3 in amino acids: CASRPHPYNSARHTIYF. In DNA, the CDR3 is TGTGCCAGCAGACCCCACCCTTACAACAGTGCCCGGCACACCATATATTTT.

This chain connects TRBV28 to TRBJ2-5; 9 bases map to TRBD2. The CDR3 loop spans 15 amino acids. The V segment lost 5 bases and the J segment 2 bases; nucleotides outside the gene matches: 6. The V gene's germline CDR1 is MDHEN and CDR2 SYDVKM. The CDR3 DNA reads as TGTGCCAGCAGTGTTAGCGGGGGCGTTCAAGAGACCCAGTACTTC. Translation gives CASSVSGGVQETQYF.

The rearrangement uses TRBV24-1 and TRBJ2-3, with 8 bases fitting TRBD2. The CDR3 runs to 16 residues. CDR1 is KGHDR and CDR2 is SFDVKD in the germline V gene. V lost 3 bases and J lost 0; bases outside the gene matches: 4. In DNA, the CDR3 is TGTGCCACCAGTGATCAGCGGGGGCAAAGCACAGATACGCAGTATTTT. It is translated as CATSDQRGQSTDTQYF.

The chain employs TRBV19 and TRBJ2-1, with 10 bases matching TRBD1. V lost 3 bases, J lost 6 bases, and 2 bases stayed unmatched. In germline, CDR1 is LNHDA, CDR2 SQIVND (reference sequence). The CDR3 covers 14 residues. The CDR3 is CASSIGDRGNEQFF. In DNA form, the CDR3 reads TGTGCCAGTAGTATTGGGGACAGGGGCAATGAGCAGTTCTTC.

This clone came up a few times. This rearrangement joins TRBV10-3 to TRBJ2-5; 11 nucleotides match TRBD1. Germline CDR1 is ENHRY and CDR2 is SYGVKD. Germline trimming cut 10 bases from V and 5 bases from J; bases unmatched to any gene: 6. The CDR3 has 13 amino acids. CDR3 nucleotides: TGTGCCACAAGGACAGGGGGCGAGGAGACCCAGTACTTC. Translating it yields CATRTGGEETQYF.

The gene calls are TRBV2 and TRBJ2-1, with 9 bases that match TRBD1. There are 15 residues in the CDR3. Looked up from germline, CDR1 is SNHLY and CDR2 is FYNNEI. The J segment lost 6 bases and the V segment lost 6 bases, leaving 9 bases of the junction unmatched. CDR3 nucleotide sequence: TGTGCCAGCAGCTCCGACAGGGGGTCTTCCAATGAGCAGTTCTTC. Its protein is CASSSDRGSSNEQFF. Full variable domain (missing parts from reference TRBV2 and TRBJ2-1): EPEVTQTPSHQVTQMGQEVILRCVPISNHLYFYWYRQILGQKVEFLVSFYNNEISEKSEIFDDQFSVERPDGSNFTLKIRSTKLEDSAMYFCASSSDRGSSNEQFFGPGTRLTVL.

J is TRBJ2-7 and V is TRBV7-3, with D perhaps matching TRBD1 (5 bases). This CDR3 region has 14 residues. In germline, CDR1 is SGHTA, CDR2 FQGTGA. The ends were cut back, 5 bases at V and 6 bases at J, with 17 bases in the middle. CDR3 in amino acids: CASSNKPGMGEQYF. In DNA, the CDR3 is TGTGCCAGCAGCAATAAACCAGGGATGGGCGAGCAGTACTTC.

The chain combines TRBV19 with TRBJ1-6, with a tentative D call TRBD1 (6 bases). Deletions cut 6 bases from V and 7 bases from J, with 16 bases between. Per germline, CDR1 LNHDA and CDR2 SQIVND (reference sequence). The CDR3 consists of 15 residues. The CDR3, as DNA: TGTGCCAGTAGCCCGACTGGACAGCGGAATTCACCCCTCCACTTT. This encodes CASSPTGQRNSPLHF.

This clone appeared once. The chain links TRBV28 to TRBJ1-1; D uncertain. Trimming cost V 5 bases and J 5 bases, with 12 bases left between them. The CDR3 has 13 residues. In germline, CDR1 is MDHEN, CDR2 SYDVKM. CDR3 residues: CASSPPVETEAFF. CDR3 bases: TGTGCCAGCAGTCCACCGGTGGAGACTGAAGCTTTCTTT.

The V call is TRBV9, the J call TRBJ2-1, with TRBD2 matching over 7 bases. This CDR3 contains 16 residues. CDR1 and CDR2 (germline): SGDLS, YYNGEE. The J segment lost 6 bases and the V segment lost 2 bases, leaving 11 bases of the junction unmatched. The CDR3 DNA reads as TGTGCCAGCAGCGTTCGTCGGGAGGCCACCTTCAATGAGCAGTTCTTC. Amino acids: CASSVRREATFNEQFF.

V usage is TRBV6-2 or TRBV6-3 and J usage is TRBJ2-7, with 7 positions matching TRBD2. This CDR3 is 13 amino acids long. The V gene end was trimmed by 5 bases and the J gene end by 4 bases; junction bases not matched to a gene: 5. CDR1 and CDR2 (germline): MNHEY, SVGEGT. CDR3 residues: CASSGRTSYEQYF. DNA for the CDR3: TGTGCCAGCAGTGGGAGGACTAGTTACGAGCAGTACTTC.

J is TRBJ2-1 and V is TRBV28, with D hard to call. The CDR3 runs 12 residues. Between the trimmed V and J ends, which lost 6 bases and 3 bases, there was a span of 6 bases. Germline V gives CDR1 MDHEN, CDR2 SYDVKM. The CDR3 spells CASRQDYNEQFF. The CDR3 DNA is TGTGCCAGCAGGCAGGACTACAATGAGCAGTTCTTC.

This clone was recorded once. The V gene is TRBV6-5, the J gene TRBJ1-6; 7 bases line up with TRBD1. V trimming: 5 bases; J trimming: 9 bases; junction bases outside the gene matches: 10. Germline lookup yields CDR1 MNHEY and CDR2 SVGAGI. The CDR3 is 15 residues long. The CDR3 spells CASSLVGQAFSPLHF. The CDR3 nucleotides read TGTGCCAGCAGTCTCGTCGGACAGGCTTTTTCACCCCTCCACTTT.

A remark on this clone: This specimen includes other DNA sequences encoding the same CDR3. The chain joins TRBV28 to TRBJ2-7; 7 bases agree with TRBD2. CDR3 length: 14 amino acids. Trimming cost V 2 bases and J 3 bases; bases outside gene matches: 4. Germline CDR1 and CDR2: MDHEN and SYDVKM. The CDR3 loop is CASSLSGTSYEQYF. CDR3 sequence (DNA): TGTGCCAGCAGTTTAAGCGGGACCAGCTACGAGCAGTACTTC.

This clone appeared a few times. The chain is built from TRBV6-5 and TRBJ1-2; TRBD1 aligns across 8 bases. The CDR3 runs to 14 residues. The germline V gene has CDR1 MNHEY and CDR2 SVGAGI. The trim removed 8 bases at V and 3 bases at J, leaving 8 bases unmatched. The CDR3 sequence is CASGAGGSYYGYTF. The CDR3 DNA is TGTGCCAGCGGGGCAGGGGGCTCCTACTATGGCTACACCTTC.